This TCR beta chain was retrieved from a study of identical twins. Study-level findings and limits: For out-of-frame beta sequences, excess twin sharing was weaker. For cord blood, abundant beta clonotypes had fewer insertions, unlike memory repertoires, which showed none.

TCRdb itself ran the 5' RACE reads through MiXCR, one entry per CDR3 protein. The profile shows about 520,000 distinct CDR3 sequences, roughly 21% of them singletons. This CDR3 has 13 amino acids. The V end was cut by 5 bases, the J end by 5 bases, with 10 bases between. In the case of this clonotype: Antigen: not known.

These records were also assigned to another study, of T cells expressing NK-cell markers. That study adds: Sorted CD3+CD56-NKG2C+, CD3+CD56+NKG2C- and CD3+CD56+NKG2C+ T cells were the source of the TCR beta repertoires. Certain NKG2C+ T cell clones were expanded, and their HCMV specificity remained unclear.

The chain employs TRBV12-3 or TRBV12-4 and TRBJ2-4; tentatively, D is TRBD1 (5 bases). The specimen was CD4+ T cells sorted from blood. This receptor was identified in a woman aged 18-29 years in good health. CDR3 bases: TGTGCCAGCAGTCCCAGGGCCCAAAACATTCAGTACTTC. This sequence encodes CASSPRAQNIQYF.